The rows below give T cell receptor beta chains drawn from one sample of a study of CD8+ T cells in alopecia areata. TCRdb's copy holds only in-frame clones and misses some; the assay was immunoSEQ multiplex PCR. The sample records 130,000 to 150,000 clones, about 90% being singletons. This specimen consisted of CD8+ T cells sorted from blood, obtained at week 0. Receptors originate from a human donor with alopecia areata. Both conserved end residues are trimmed from each CDR3.

v_call	j_call	cdr3_aa
TRBV7-2	TRBJ2-3	ASSPRPDGQSTDTQY
TRBV2	TRBJ2-1	ASREDFSSSYNEQF
TRBV9	TRBJ2-7	ASSPGGSSYEQY
TRBV5-4	TRBJ2-2	ASSLAPNTGELF
TRBV10-3	TRBJ2-7	AISESTNYEQY
TRBV27	TRBJ1-1	ASSLAGSNTEAF
TRBV6-1	TRBJ1-1	ASSVGMNTEAF
TRBV27	TRBJ1-2	ASSLFGPVANGYT
TRBV5-1	TRBJ2-7	ASSFGGIRSYEQY
TRBV27	TRBJ1-4	ASSLRLGSPGEKLF
TRBV7-3	TRBJ2-2	ASSPGGGAAGELF
TRBV27	TRBJ2-7	ASSLTSSYEQY
TRBV29-1	TRBJ2-7	SARVNGEQY
TRBV9	TRBJ1-1	ASSVGGTEAF
TRBV5-4	TRBJ2-7	ASSLEDSPGGWEQY
TRBV7-9	TRBJ2-1	ASSPSATREVEQF
TRBV12-5	TRBJ2-1	ASAQGYNEQF
TRBV6-1	TRBJ2-3	DGGTDTQY